This TCR beta chain originates from a study of blood T cell repertoires in COVID-19 (dated by TCRdb to the early 2020s). Describing the broader study: Collaborator samples came from the United States, Italy and Spain and covered acute and convalescent phases of COVID-19. The material from the prospective study consisted of cDNA or gDNA derived from T cells, B-cell-depleted T cells, or PBMCs. Deeply sampled blood TCRbeta repertoires from subjects exposed to, actively infected with, or recovered from COVID-19 were included in the dataset. A freely available public database, intended as a resource for researchers studying the immune response to SARS-CoV-2, is where the repertoires were released. The samples were drawn from two sources: the first 160 participants of the ongoing ImmuneRACE study, and 950 to 1,500 subjects contributed by 6 global collaborators. Sample metadata almost always included a de-identified subject ID, COVID-19 status, age in years and sex. Where available, HLA class I and class II types were taken from metadata supplied by the sample provider and were not determined by assay-based typing.

Overall study outcomes, separate from this receptor: Clinical and demographic metadata were provided uncurated, with the amount varying by source and participant.

TCRbeta CDR3 regions were amplified from genomic DNA using the immunoSEQ Assay, a bias-controlled multiplex PCR. The published analysis was carried out like this. Within the assay, amplification of reference gene primers was used to estimate how many nucleated cells each sample contained. To quantify the absolute abundance of each unique TCRbeta CDR3 rearrangement, sequence reads were collapsed and filtered. For each sample, productive Simpson clonality was calculated by taking the square root of Simpson's diversity index across productive rearrangements. Here the immuneACCESS table is served through TCRdb, limited to in-frame sequences with V and J called. Missing clones are a known gap in these copies; in checked studies unresolved V genes cover under half, and the rest lacks a known reason. D and trimming come from the DNA, and the V and J calls and clone size come from that table. The sample table contains 110,000 or so clones; only one count was recorded for about 88% of them. About 2.2% of the sample rests with the top ten.

The CDR3 measures 17 amino acids from cysteine to phenylalanine. Here the CDR3 DNA is all that survives: 51 bases in frame from base 1. CDR1 SGHDN and CDR2 FVKESK are derived from the germline V gene. Trimming at the junction amounts to 0 bases on V and 5 bases on J, and the germline ends lie 20 bases apart. As for this clone: This receptor's antigen is unknown. Base quality data are lacking; no much larger clone is found one base away.

Collaborating institutions collected whole blood in K2EDTA tubes following their own protocols. For TCRbeta analysis, collaborators shipped samples as frozen whole blood, isolated PBMCs, or DNA extracted from either of those sample types. This TCR came from a human donor in a cohort sampled during active COVID-19. The rearrangement joined TRBV14 to TRBJ2-7; TRBD1 is possibly the D segment (6 matching bases). Sequences were obtained from peripheral blood. The CDR3 corresponds to CASSQDRPSRGINEQYF. The nucleotide sequence reads as follows: TGTGCCAGCAGCCAAGATCGGCCAAGCAGGGGAATTAACGAGCAGTACTTC.